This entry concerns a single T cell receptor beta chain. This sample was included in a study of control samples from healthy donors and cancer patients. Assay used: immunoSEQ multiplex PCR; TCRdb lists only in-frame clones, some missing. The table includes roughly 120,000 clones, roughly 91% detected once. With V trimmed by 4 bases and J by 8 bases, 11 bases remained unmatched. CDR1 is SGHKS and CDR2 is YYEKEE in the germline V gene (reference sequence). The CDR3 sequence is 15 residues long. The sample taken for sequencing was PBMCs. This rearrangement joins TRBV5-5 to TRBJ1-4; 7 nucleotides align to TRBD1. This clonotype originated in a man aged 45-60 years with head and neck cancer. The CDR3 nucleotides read TGTGCCAGCAGCCCGCAGACAGGGAGCCCCGAAAAACTGTTTTTT. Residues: CASSPQTGSPEKLFF.